What follows are 21 T cell receptor beta chains derived from one specimen sequenced in a study of T cell changes during pregnancy in multiple sclerosis. Repertoires were generated with immunoSEQ multiplex PCR, while TCRdb's copy carries only in-frame clones and drops some. The sample includes over 65,000 clones, 91% of them seen just once. The material sequenced was peripheral blood, taken in the second trimester of pregnancy. Source of these receptors: a female donor with multiple sclerosis, enrolled in a pregnancy study.

The rearrangement joins TRBV6-5 to TRBJ1-5; D is unresolved. V was shortened by 2 bases and J by 4 bases, with 12 bases between the two germline ends. Germline CDR1 and CDR2: MNHEY and SVGAGI. The length of the CDR3 is 15 residues. The CDR3 coding sequence is TGTGCCAGCAGTTACGGAGCAGCCGAGAATCAGCCCCAGCATTTT. Translation: CASSYGAAENQPQHF.

The chain recombines TRBV5-6 with TRBJ1-2; D ambiguous. The CDR3 extends over 15 amino acids. CDR1 and CDR2 from the germline V gene are SGHDT and YYEEEE. The ends were cut back, 0 bases at V and 1 base at J, with 10 bases in the middle. DNA of the CDR3: TGTGCCAGCAGCTTGGGTCGGAGCGGTAACTATGGCTACACCTTC. Protein sequence: CASSLGRSGNYGYTF.

This clone has a single count. The V and J genes are TRBV11-2 and TRBJ2-7, with TRBD2 identical over 7 bases. The CDR3 is made up of 14 amino acids. The V and J ends lost 1 base and 4 bases, in that order; junction bases with no gene match: 4. CDR1 is SGHAT and CDR2 is FQNNGV in the germline V gene. DNA of the CDR3: TGTGCCAGCAGCTTAGGAGGTAGCGGGTACGAGCAGTACTTC. It specifies CASSLGGSGYEQYF.

V gene TRBV30 combines with J gene TRBJ2-4; TRBD1 matches at 8 bases. CDR3 length equals 16 residues. CDR1 is GTSNPN, CDR2 SVGIG, per germline (reference sequence). Trimming took 0 bases from V and 1 from J; bases not matched to a gene: 5. The CDR3 protein is CAWSVLQGAAKNIQYF. DNA of the CDR3: TGTGCCTGGAGTGTTCTTCAGGGGGCTGCCAAAAACATTCAGTACTTC.

CDR3 bases: TGTGCCATCAGTGTAGCGGGGGGGCCCCGTGAGCAGTTCTTC. Protein: CAISVAGGPREQFF. The V and J genes are TRBV10-3 and TRBJ2-1, with TRBD2 matching over 11 bases. Germline-derived CDR1 and CDR2 are ENHRY and SYGVKD. The CDR3 is 14 amino acids. Losses at the gene ends were 4 bases for V and 9 bases for J; bases not matched to a gene: 5.

Written as DNA, the CDR3 is TGTGCCAGCAGCGTAGCTAGTGTAGACTCTGGAAACACCATATATTTT. It encodes CASSVASVDSGNTIYF. V and J are TRBV9 and TRBJ1-3; D is unclear. CDR3 size: 16 residues. Trimming removed 0 bases at V and 0 bases at J, with 10 bases between. The germline gives CDR1 SGDLS, CDR2 YYNGEE.

The V and J genes are TRBV7-9 and TRBJ1-1, with D possibly matching TRBD1 (5 bases). V shed 2 bases and J shed 3 bases, with 10 bases lying between them. Germline CDR1 reads SEHNR; CDR2 reads FQNEAQ (reference sequence). CDR3 length: 14 residues. The CDR3 is CASSLTQGYTEAFF. In nucleotides, the CDR3 is TGTGCCAGCAGCTTAACTCAGGGTTACACTGAAGCTTTCTTT. Combining the CDR3 with reference TRBV7-9 and TRBJ1-1 gives the whole variable domain DTGVSQNPRHKITKRGQNVTFRCDPISEHNRLYWYRQTLGQGPEFLTYFQNEAQLEKSRLLSDRFSAERPKGSFSTLEIQRTEQGDSAMYLCASSLTQGYTEAFFGQGTRLTVV.

The rearrangement links TRBV25-1 to TRBJ1-2, with D perhaps TRBD1 (5 bases). Germline loops: CDR1 MGHDK, CDR2 SYGVNS. The length of the CDR3 is 14 residues. V lost 1 base and J lost 7, with 13 bases in between. The CDR3 loop reads CASSEFYQGSGYTF. The CDR3 DNA reads TGTGCCAGCAGTGAATTTTACCAGGGTAGTGGCTACACCTTC.

This clone was seen once. The chain carries TRBV5-4 and TRBJ1-1; no clear D gene. V dropped 4 bases and J dropped 4 bases, with 17 bases sitting between them. Germline CDR1 reads SGHNT; CDR2 reads YYREEE (reference sequence). CDR3 length: 15 amino acids. The CDR3 here is CASSPVGQEITEAFF. CDR3 nucleotide sequence: TGTGCCAGCAGCCCAGTGGGCCAAGAGATCACTGAAGCTTTCTTT. Variable domain in full (rest from reference TRBV5-4 and TRBJ1-1): ETGVTQSPTHLIKTRGQQVTLRCSSQSGHNTVSWYQQALGQGPQFIFQYYREEENGRGNFPPRFSGLQFPNYSSELNVNALELDDSALYLCASSPVGQEITEAFFGQGTRLTVV.

Only one count was recorded for this clone. The chain has TRBV6-5 and TRBJ1-2; D is perhaps TRBD1 (5 bases). CDR3 length equals 12 residues. The V gene's germline CDR1 is MNHEY and CDR2 SVGAGI. The V end lost 8 bases, the J end lost 8 bases, and 15 bases lay between the germline ends. CDR3 protein: CASYRQGSGYTF. The CDR3 nucleotides read TGTGCCAGCTATCGGCAGGGAAGCGGCTACACCTTC.

This rearrangement joins TRBV19 to TRBJ2-7; D possibly corresponds to TRBD1 (5 bases). Germline V CDR1 and CDR2: LNHDA, SQIVND (reference sequence). The CDR3 runs 15 residues. The V end was cut by 3 bases, the J end by 0 bases, with 12 bases between. The CDR3 coding sequence is TGTGCCAGTAGTATTAGGGGCCCAGGCTCCTACGAGCAGTACTTC. It translates to CASSIRGPGSYEQYF.

This chain connects TRBV9 to TRBJ1-6, with D unresolved. Trimming cost V 0 bases and J 10 bases, with 14 bases left between them. The CDR3 is made up of 15 amino acids. Germline loops: CDR1 SGDLS, CDR2 YYNGEE. The CDR3: CASSVGPGEGSPLHF. CDR3 DNA: TGTGCCAGCAGCGTAGGGCCAGGAGAGGGATCACCCCTCCACTTT.

The chain carries TRBV7-2 and TRBJ2-3, with 9 bases aligning to TRBD2. The CDR3 has 15 amino acids. The ends lost 5 bases at V and 2 bases at J; junction bases unmatched: 5. Germline CDR1 SGHTA, CDR2 FQGNSA. The CDR3 DNA is TGTGCCAGCAGCGTCGCGGGGGGGTTCACAGATACGCAGTATTTT. Amino acids: CASSVAGGFTDTQYF.

The rearrangement uses TRBV27 and TRBJ1-2; 8 nucleotides line up with TRBD1. The CDR3 is made up of 15 amino acids. Germline assignment: CDR1 MNHEY and CDR2 SMNVEV (reference sequence). V trimming: 2 bases; J trimming: 8 bases; junction bases outside the gene matches: 10. The CDR3: CASSLGNTRGRGYTF. The CDR3 DNA reads TGTGCCAGCAGTTTAGGGAACACCAGGGGGCGAGGCTACACCTTC.

The V call is TRBV7-9, the J call TRBJ2-5, with TRBD2 matching over 7 bases. The J segment lost 5 bases and the V segment lost 1 base, leaving 7 bases of the junction unmatched. Germline assignment: CDR1 SEHNR and CDR2 FQNEAQ (reference sequence). This CDR3 has 15 amino acids. The CDR3 DNA reads TGTGCCAGCAGCTTAGAACTAGCGATGGGGGAGACCCAGTACTTC. This sequence encodes CASSLELAMGETQYF.

The DNA of the CDR3 is TGTGCCAGCAATGAACAGCTAGCCTCCACGGACACCATATATTTT. This sequence encodes CASNEQLASTDTIYF. The gene calls are TRBV11-2 and TRBJ1-3; D remains ambiguous. Germline V lookup: CDR1 SGHAT, CDR2 FQNNGV. This CDR3 has 15 residues. V was cut by 7 bases and J by 8 bases, with 21 bases left in between. Using reference TRBV11-2 and TRBJ1-3 for the parts outside the CDR3, the full variable domain is EAGVAQSPRYKIIEKRQSVAFWCNPISGHATLYWYQQILGQGPKLLIQFQNNGVVDDSQLPKDRFSAERLKGVDSTLKIQPAKLEDSAVYLCASNEQLASTDTIYFGEGSWLTVV.

The genes are TRBV4-2 and TRBJ1-1, with a tentative D call TRBD1 (5 bases). Trimming cost V 4 bases and J 1 base, with 13 bases left between them. CDR3 length: 15 amino acids. Per germline, CDR1 LGHNA and CDR2 YNFKEQ. The CDR3 is CASSLYMGPNTEAFF. The CDR3 region has the DNA TGTGCCAGCAGCCTATATATGGGGCCGAACACTGAAGCTTTCTTT.

The J gene is TRBJ2-1, the V gene TRBV27, with a weak D call TRBD2 (6 bases). Germline lookup yields CDR1 MNHEY and CDR2 SMNVEV (reference sequence). Between the trimmed V and J ends, which lost 5 bases and 4 bases, there was a span of 18 bases. This CDR3 is built from 16 residues. CDR3 coding DNA: TGTGCCAGCAGTCGTCTGGGAGGTTCGGTTTACAATGAGCAGTTCTTC. This sequence encodes CASSRLGGSVYNEQFF.

The CDR3, as DNA: TGTGCCTGGGGGTCCGGGGAGATAGTTCTGCGGAAACTGTTTTTT. This codes for CAWGSGEIVLRKLFF. V usage is TRBV30 and J usage is TRBJ1-4; D is unresolved. The ends were cut back, 5 bases at V and 11 bases at J, with 24 bases in the middle. CDR3 length equals 15 residues. Germline V gene sequence: CDR1 GTSNPN, CDR2 SVGIG (reference sequence).

The CDR3 here is CASSYPRQGSGTEAFF. The CDR3 DNA is TGTGCCAGCAGCTACCCCCGACAGGGTTCGGGCACTGAAGCTTTCTTT. The rearrangement joins TRBV11-2 to TRBJ1-1; 7 bases map to TRBD1. Unmatched junction bases numbered 12, after V lost 4 bases and J lost 4 bases. CDR1 is SGHAT and CDR2 is FQNNGV in the germline V gene. The CDR3 length is 16 residues.

The chain carries TRBV9 and TRBJ2-5; 12 bases align to TRBD2. The CDR3 length is 16 residues. Per germline, CDR1 SGDLS and CDR2 YYNGEE. V shed 4 bases, J shed 2 bases, and the junction held 6 bases outside the gene matches. The CDR3 bases are TGTGCCAGCAGCCCAGCGCTAGCGGGGGGGCAAGAGACCCAGTACTTC. Translation: CASSPALAGGQETQYF.